Each of the 29 T cell receptor beta chains below was sequenced from the same sample in a study of cytomegalovirus exposure and HLA in healthy donors. The PCR contained 60 Vbeta and 13 Jbeta primers. Libraries were prepared by immunoSEQ multiplex PCR; TCRdb keeps only in-frame clonotypes and omits some of them. The repertoire holds 99,000 or so clones, with around 80% as singletons. Sequenced input: PBMCs. The source of these receptors is a male donor in good health and CMV-seropositive.

The chain combines TRBV7-2 with TRBJ2-7; D perhaps matches TRBD1 (5 bases). This CDR3 region has 14 residues. CDR1 is SGHTA, CDR2 FQGNSA, per germline. V dropped 4 bases and J dropped 6 bases, with 16 bases sitting between them. The CDR3 DNA reads as TGTGCCAGCAGCTCCCATCGGCAGGGCCTCGAGCAGTACTTC. This codes for CASSSHRQGLEQYF.

The rearrangement uses TRBV5-1 and TRBJ2-5; TRBD1 agrees at 9 bases. The germline V gene encodes CDR1 SGHRS and CDR2 YFSETQ. The CDR3 is 14 amino acids. V shed 2 bases, J shed 4 bases, and the junction held 3 bases outside the gene matches. The CDR3 DNA sequence: TGCGCCAGCAGCTTTCGGACAGGGGCAGAGACCCAGTACTTC. This encodes CASSFRTGAETQYF.

CDR3 sequence reads: CASSQDPGLAEVNEQFF. CDR3 nucleotides: TGTGCCAGCAGCCAAGATCCCGGACTAGCGGAGGTAAATGAGCAGTTCTTC. The chain has TRBV4-2 and TRBJ2-1; 10 bases fit TRBD2. Germline CDR1 reads LGHNA; CDR2 reads YNFKEQ. The CDR3 is 17 amino acids. Losses at the gene ends were 0 bases for V and 7 bases for J; bases not matched to a gene: 9.

V gene TRBV5-6 combines with J gene TRBJ1-2; no reliable D call. V lost 6 bases and J lost 6, with 12 bases in between. Per the germline V gene, CDR1 is SGHDT and CDR2 is YYEEEE. This CDR3 is 12 amino acids long. CDR3 coding DNA: TGTGCCAGCACCCCCGACGGGAATGGCTACACCTTC. This sequence encodes CASTPDGNGYTF.

CDR3 amino acids: CASSLDLANTEAFF. The DNA of the CDR3 is TGCGCCAGCAGCTTGGATCTAGCCAACACTGAAGCTTTCTTT. V and J are TRBV5-1 and TRBJ1-1; D gene uncertain. Trimming shortened V by 0 bases and J by 2 bases, and 8 bases separated the two germline ends. The CDR3 loop spans 14 amino acids. Germline V gene lookup returns CDR1 SGHRS and CDR2 YFSETQ.

This chain connects TRBV5-1 to TRBJ2-5; TRBD2 matches at 7 bases. The V and J ends lost 2 bases and 1 base, in that order; junction bases with no gene match: 2. CDR3 size: 14 residues. Per germline, CDR1 SGHRS and CDR2 YFSETQ. CDR3: CASSLTSAQETQYF. For the CDR3, the DNA is TGCGCCAGCAGCTTAACTAGCGCCCAAGAGACCCAGTACTTC.

The chain employs TRBV9 and TRBJ1-1; D unclear. This CDR3 is 15 amino acids long. Germline CDR1 is SGDLS and CDR2 is YYNGEE. The ends were cut back, 0 bases at V and 8 bases at J, with 17 bases in the middle. The CDR3 DNA reads as TGTGCCAGCAGCGTAGGCCCGGGAGTTAGCAGCGAAGCTTTCTTT. Translation: CASSVGPGVSSEAFF.

The gene calls are TRBV5-6 and TRBJ2-2; 9 bases map to TRBD1. V was pared by 0 bases and J by 4 bases, with 7 bases of the junction left unmatched. The V gene's germline CDR1 is SGHDT and CDR2 YYEEEE. CDR3 length: 17 amino acids. In nucleotides, the CDR3 is TGTGCCAGCAGCTTGGCCTGGGACAGGGAGGCCACCGGGGAGCTGTTTTTT. It is translated as CASSLAWDREATGELFF.

The chain has TRBV9 and TRBJ1-3; 8 positions match TRBD1. This CDR3 contains 15 residues. Germline-derived CDR1 and CDR2 are SGDLS and YYNGEE. The trim removed 4 bases at V and 4 bases at J, leaving 7 bases unmatched. CDR3 in amino acids: CASSTGQGWGNTIYF. The CDR3 nucleotides are TGTGCCAGCAGCACTGGACAGGGCTGGGGAAACACCATATATTTT.

The chain joins TRBV7-9 to TRBJ1-4; 9 bases agree with TRBD1. Germline V gives CDR1 SEHNR, CDR2 FQNEAQ (reference sequence). The CDR3 consists of 15 residues. J gave up 7 bases and V 4 bases, and 7 bases lay outside the gene matches. CDR3 residues: CASSSSGTGLEKLFF. CDR3 DNA: TGTGCCAGCAGCTCCTCCGGGACAGGGCTTGAAAAACTGTTTTTT.

This chain connects TRBV27 to TRBJ1-1; the D is unclear. The CDR3 spans 13 residues. CDR1 is MNHEY and CDR2 is SMNVEV in the germline V gene (reference sequence). Trimming shortened V by 5 bases and J by 0 bases, and 7 bases separated the two germline ends. CDR3 in DNA: TGTGCCAGCAGTCTCCTTATGAACACTGAAGCTTTCTTT. This translates into CASSLLMNTEAFF.

A few counts support this clone. The chain has TRBV7-9 and TRBJ1-5; 9 nucleotides agree with TRBD1. Germline V gene lookup returns CDR1 SEHNR and CDR2 FQNEAQ (reference sequence). Trimming removed 5 bases from V and 6 bases from J; junction bases left unmatched: 5. CDR3 length: 14 amino acids. As DNA, the CDR3 is TGTGCCAGCAGCCCCGGGACAGGGATTCAGCCCCAGCATTTT. Its translation: CASSPGTGIQPQHF.

This chain uses TRBV7-6 with TRBJ1-1, with 7 bases matching TRBD1. V was clipped by 3 bases and J by 0 bases; unmatched bases: 1. The germline gives CDR1 SGHVS, CDR2 FNYEAQ. The CDR3 extends over 14 amino acids. CDR3 protein: CASSLQGVNTEAFF. For the CDR3, the DNA is TGTGCCAGCAGCTTGCAGGGGGTGAACACTGAAGCTTTCTTT.

V usage is TRBV30 and J usage is TRBJ2-3, with D perhaps matching TRBD1 (5 bases). The germline CDR1 and CDR2 sequences are GTSNPN and SVGIG (reference sequence). V was shortened by 3 bases and J by 2 bases, with 12 bases between the two germline ends. This CDR3 spans 14 amino acids. In nucleotides, the CDR3 is TGTGCCTGGAGGTTGGTTGGGGCCACAGATACGCAGTATTTT. Amino acid sequence: CAWRLVGATDTQYF.

The rearrangement joins TRBV5-1 to TRBJ1-4, with 8 bases that match TRBD1. J lost 6 bases, V lost 5 bases, and 9 bases had no gene match. The CDR3 sequence is 15 residues long. CDR1 and CDR2 from the germline V gene are SGHRS and YFSETQ. Here the CDR3 reads CASRNPGGGDEKLFF. CDR3 in DNA: TGCGCCAGCAGGAATCCAGGGGGCGGGGATGAAAAACTGTTTTTT.

This clone was seen a handful of times. This specimen includes other DNA sequences encoding the same CDR3. The chain employs TRBV4-3 and TRBJ1-2, with D maybe TRBD1 (6 bases). V shed 0 bases and J shed 4 bases, with 6 bases lying between them. The length of the CDR3 is 13 residues. The germline CDR1 and CDR2 sequences are LGHNA and YSLEER. The CDR3 loop is CASSQDRGYGYTF. In nucleotides, the CDR3 is TGCGCCAGCAGCCAAGACAGGGGCTATGGCTACACCTTC.

This clone was seen only once. V is TRBV7-3 and J is TRBJ2-3; 11 bases fit TRBD1. Germline V gene sequence: CDR1 SGHTA, CDR2 FQGTGA. This CDR3 has 18 residues. V shed 4 bases, J shed 0 bases, and the junction held 9 bases outside the gene matches. As DNA, the CDR3 is TGTGCCAGCAGCTCGCGGGACAGGGGGACCCCTAGCACAGATACGCAGTATTTT. Translated, it gives CASSSRDRGTPSTDTQYF.

The chain links TRBV6-1 to TRBJ1-5, with D uncertain. The length of the CDR3 is 13 residues. Germline V gene data show CDR1 as MNHNS and CDR2 as SASEGT. The V end was cut by 5 bases, the J end by 4 bases, with 9 bases between. In DNA form, the CDR3 reads TGTGCCAGCAGTACTGGGAGGAATCAGCCCCAGCATTTT. This translates into CASSTGRNQPQHF.

V is TRBV27 and J is TRBJ2-7; D uncertain. CDR3 length: 13 residues. The V end was cut by 3 bases, the J end by 2 bases, with 8 bases between. From germline, CDR1 is MNHEY and CDR2 SMNVEV (reference sequence). CDR3 region: CASSLRITYEQYF. For the CDR3, the DNA is TGTGCCAGCAGTTTGAGAATAACCTACGAGCAGTACTTC.

The rearrangement uses TRBV27 and TRBJ1-4, with D unresolved. Trimming pared 3 bases from V and 3 bases from J, leaving 8 bases between. Germline V gene data show CDR1 as MNHEY and CDR2 as SMNVEV (reference sequence). This CDR3 has 14 amino acids. The CDR3 region has the DNA TGTGCCAGCAGTTTGAGGTCATCTAATGAAAAACTGTTTTTT. This codes for CASSLRSSNEKLFF.

The chain couples TRBV4-3 to TRBJ2-7, with 7 bases identical to TRBD2. Germline CDR1 is LGHNA and CDR2 is YSLEER. The trim removed 3 bases at V and 7 bases at J, leaving 9 bases unmatched. The CDR3 totals 14 residues. CDR3 coding DNA: TGCGCCAGCAGCCACCTGGCGGGGGATGGGGAGCAGTACTTC. This gives the protein CASSHLAGDGEQYF.

The genes are TRBV6-6 and TRBJ1-3; TRBD1 matches 7 bases. Per the germline V gene, CDR1 is MNHNY and CDR2 is SVGAGI (reference sequence). The CDR3 loop spans 16 amino acids. The J segment lost 0 bases and the V segment lost 2 bases, leaving 4 bases of the junction unmatched. CDR3 in DNA: TGTGCCAGCAGTTACCGAGGGGGCCCCTCTGGAAACACCATATATTTT. This encodes CASSYRGGPSGNTIYF.

This clone was observed a single time. The J gene is TRBJ2-3, the V gene TRBV11-1, with TRBD2 matching 15 bases. The length of the CDR3 is 16 residues. The trim removed 5 bases at V and 6 bases at J, leaving 6 bases unmatched. In germline, CDR1 is SGHAT, CDR2 FQDESV (reference sequence). The CDR3 protein is CASSPRTSGGADTQYF. In nucleotides, the CDR3 is TGTGCCAGCAGCCCGCGGACTAGCGGGGGGGCGGATACGCAGTATTTT.

The chain is built from TRBV5-1 and TRBJ2-3; 8 nucleotides align to TRBD1. The germline V gene has CDR1 SGHRS and CDR2 YFSETQ. With 4 bases clipped from V and 3 bases from J, the junction kept 4 bases outside the gene matches. The CDR3 spans 14 residues. The CDR3 here is CASSKDRVTDTQYF. The CDR3 DNA reads as TGCGCCAGCAGCAAGGACAGGGTTACAGATACGCAGTATTTT.

V and J are TRBV29-1 and TRBJ2-7; D is possibly TRBD1 (6 bases). CDR3 size: 12 residues. Trimming cost V 4 bases and J 5 bases, with 12 bases left between them. The germline V gene encodes CDR1 SQVTM and CDR2 ANQGSEA. The CDR3 region is CSVGHRDDEQYF. CDR3 sequence (DNA): TGCAGCGTTGGCCACAGGGACGACGAGCAGTACTTC.

J is TRBJ1-5 and V is TRBV30; 7 nucleotides align to TRBD1. CDR1 and CDR2 (germline): GTSNPN, SVGIG (reference sequence). V lost 2 bases and J lost 6; bases outside the gene matches: 4. CDR3 length: 13 amino acids. The CDR3 DNA is TGTGCCTGGAGTTGGGACAGAAGTCAGCCCCAGCATTTT. It is translated as CAWSWDRSQPQHF.

V gene TRBV27 combines with J gene TRBJ2-7; the D is unclear. This CDR3 is built from 13 residues. Germline V CDR1 and CDR2: MNHEY, SMNVEV (reference sequence). V dropped 2 bases and J dropped 5 bases, with 10 bases sitting between them. CDR3 sequence reads: CASSLIANHEQYF. The CDR3 DNA reads as TGTGCCAGCAGTTTAATAGCCAACCACGAGCAGTACTTC.

The gene calls are TRBV25-1 and TRBJ1-1; D not certain. V gave up 7 bases and J gave up 6 bases, with 9 bases separating them. This CDR3 is built from 11 residues. CDR1 is MGHDK, CDR2 SYGVNS, per germline. CDR3 DNA: TGTGCCAGCACGAGGAAGGCTGAAGCTTTCTTT. It codes for CASTRKAEAFF.

The chain carries TRBV6-1 and TRBJ1-6; TRBD1 matches at 7 bases. The CDR3 runs to 14 residues. Losses at the gene ends were 5 bases for V and 6 bases for J; bases not matched to a gene: 4. Germline CDR1 MNHNS, CDR2 SASEGT. CDR3 in DNA: TGTGCCAGCAGTCGGGACAGAGCTAATTCACCCCTCCACTTT. Its translation is CASSRDRANSPLHF.